This entry concerns a single T cell receptor (beta chain). Antigen specificity is unknown. Germline lookup yields CDR1 MNHEY and CDR2 SMNVEV (reference sequence). The CDR3 totals 17 residues. After removal of 6 bases from V and 0 bases from J, the junction contained 7 bases not matched to a gene. The sample belongs to a study of tissue T cells after allogeneic stem cell transplantation. The study, taken as a whole, reports: Some tissue clones might be persisting host cells; their alloreactivity or antigen specificity was not determined.

Some clones are missing from TCRdb's copy, which holds only in-frame ones; the method was immunoSEQ multiplex PCR. The sample holds approximately 12,000 clones; about 70% are singletons and the top ten take 14%. The chain is built from TRBV27 and TRBJ2-6, with 8 bases identical to TRBD1. The sequence derives from a woman aged 18-50 years with breast cancer. Sequencing used tissue from the right colon, obtained at autopsy. The CDR3 coding sequence is TGTGCCAGCAGCTCCGGGACAGGACTCTCTGGGGCCAACGTCCTGACTTTC. It encodes CASSSGTGLSGANVLTF.